This TCR beta chain was identified in a study of T cell responses to AZD1222 COVID-19 vaccine. Study-level results: Targeting of unmutated variant regions was reportedly seen in nearly half of spike-specific TCRs. CD4 TCRs covered the whole spike, strongest at regions 160-218 and 743-854. Donor demographics were predominantly white British with a female majority; clonal diversity may be underestimated. Increased Spike-specific TCR breadth and depth were observed after two AZD1222 doses.

CDR1 and CDR2 from the germline V gene are SGDLS and YYNGEE. The CDR3 has 15 residues. V gave up 5 bases and J gave up 7 bases, with 16 bases separating them. Generated by immunoSEQ multiplex PCR, the TCRdb table keeps only in-frame clones and is missing some. The sample contains 130,000 to 150,000 clones, around 90% of which appear only once. As to this clone: Its antigen is not identified.

This receptor was taken from an adult in good health. Sequencing was performed on peripheral blood, taken on day 0 of AZD1222 vaccination. The gene calls are TRBV9 and TRBJ1-6; D is perhaps TRBD1 (5 bases). The CDR3: CASRADGTGNSPLHF. For the CDR3, the DNA is TGTGCCAGCAGAGCAGATGGGACGGGGAATTCACCCCTCCACTTT.